This record concerns one T cell receptor beta chain sequence. Its specificity is unknown. Some clones are missing from TCRdb's copy, which holds only in-frame ones; the method was immunoSEQ multiplex PCR. The sample carries 55,000 to 95,000 clones, around 88% recorded once. The entry originates in a study of OX40 agonist ivuxolimab in advanced cancers. At the level of the study: Allowance was made for prior anti-PD-1, anti-PD-L1 or anti-CTLA-4 therapy, and 35% to 40% had some. Notes on the study in general: Circulating CD4+ and CD8+ T cells showed clonal expansion by week 6 at 0.1 to 3.0 mg/kg.

Here the sequenced sample was CD4+ or CD8+ T cells sorted from blood, taken in a trial of the OX40 agonist ivuxolimab. This sequence originates from an adult with an advanced solid tumor such as melanoma, head and neck, liver or kidney cancer.

The CDR3 loop is CASSLGLDGAEQYF. For the CDR3, the DNA is TGTGCCAGCAGTCTAGGCCTAGATGGAGCCGAGCAGTACTTC. V is TRBV5-4 and J is TRBJ2-7; D uncertain. V gave up 5 bases and J gave up 6 bases, with 18 bases separating them. The CDR3 sequence is 14 residues long. The germline V gene encodes CDR1 SGHNT and CDR2 YYREEE (reference sequence).